These T cell receptor beta chains were read from a single sample in a study of T cell responses to AZD1222 COVID-19 vaccine. The protocol was immunoSEQ multiplex PCR, while the TCRdb copy is restricted to in-frame clones and leaves out a portion. In the table there are 120,000 to 150,000 clones, about 88% of which are singletons. The sequences come from peripheral blood, collected on day 0 of AZD1222 vaccination. Receptors originate from an adult in good health. Each CDR3 is given with its conserved first and last residue. Fields, in order: D gene, V gene, CDR3 length, J gene, CDR3 protein, CDR3 DNA. D genes are given only for firm matches.

d_gene: TRBD2; v_gene: TRBV19; len: 16; j_gene: TRBJ2-1; CDR3aa: CASSIPGLASYNEQFF; CDR3nt: TGTGCCAGTAGTATCCCGGGACTAGCGTCCTACAATGAGCAGTTCTTC
d_gene: TRBD2; v_gene: TRBV5-4; len: 18; j_gene: TRBJ2-1; CDR3aa: CASRRLAGGRFSYNEQFF; CDR3nt: TGTGCCAGCAGACGACTAGCGGGAGGCCGTTTCTCCTACAATGAGCAGTTCTTC
d_gene: .; v_gene: TRBV28; len: 17; j_gene: TRBJ2-7; CDR3aa: CASSLVTSPLFPGEQYF; CDR3nt: TGTGCCAGCAGTTTGGTCACTAGCCCCCTGTTTCCTGGCGAGCAGTACTTC
d_gene: .; v_gene: TRBV5-1; len: 14; j_gene: TRBJ1-1; CDR3aa: CASREQGIATEAFF; CDR3nt: TGCGCCAGCAGGGAACAGGGTATCGCCACTGAAGCTTTCTTT
d_gene: .; v_gene: TRBV14; len: 11; j_gene: TRBJ1-1; CDR3aa: CASSQDAGAFF; CDR3nt: TGTGCCAGCAGCCAAGACGCCGGGGCTTTCTTT
d_gene: .; v_gene: TRBV30; len: 13; j_gene: TRBJ1-5; CDR3aa: CAWSVGGNQPQHF; CDR3nt: TGTGCCTGGAGCGTCGGGGGGAATCAGCCCCAGCATTTT
d_gene: .; v_gene: TRBV11-2; len: 15; j_gene: TRBJ2-3; CDR3aa: CASSYFDGSTDTQYF; CDR3nt: TGTGCCAGCAGCTACTTTGATGGTAGCACAGATACGCAGTATTTT
d_gene: .; v_gene: TRBV15; len: 18; j_gene: TRBJ1-6; CDR3aa: CATSPRRGAVSYNSPLHF; CDR3nt: TGTGCCACCAGCCCACGGCGGGGGGCTGTGTCCTATAATTCACCCCTCCACTTT
d_gene: TRBD1; v_gene: TRBV6-6; len: 18; j_gene: TRBJ1-6; CDR3aa: CASSPTLYDRDRVSPLHF; CDR3nt: TGTGCCAGCAGTCCTACCCTTTATGACCGGGACAGGGTGTCACCCCTCCACTTT
d_gene: .; v_gene: TRBV14; len: 15; j_gene: TRBJ2-3; CDR3aa: CASTPGQNPTDTQYF; CDR3nt: TGTGCCAGCACACCGGGCCAAAACCCAACAGATACGCAGTATTTT
d_gene: .; v_gene: TRBV5-1; len: 15; j_gene: TRBJ2-7; CDR3aa: CASSFSTAKPYEQYF; CDR3nt: TGCGCCAGCAGCTTTAGCACAGCAAAACCCTACGAGCAGTACTTC
d_gene: .; v_gene: TRBV28; len: 11; j_gene: TRBJ1-5; CDR3aa: CASSHNQPQHF; CDR3nt: TGTGCCAGCAGCCATAATCAGCCCCAGCATTTT
d_gene: .; v_gene: TRBV7-2; len: 16; j_gene: TRBJ1-3; CDR3aa: CASSSYSFLSGNTIYF; CDR3nt: TGTGCCAGCAGCTCATACTCGTTCCTCTCTGGAAACACCATATATTTT
d_gene: .; v_gene: TRBV30; len: 12; j_gene: TRBJ2-1; CDR3aa: CAWSNSLDEQFF; CDR3nt: TGTGCCTGGAGTAACAGTCTAGATGAGCAGTTCTTC
d_gene: TRBD1; v_gene: TRBV18; len: 14; j_gene: TRBJ1-1; CDR3aa: CASSPDRGGTEAFF; CDR3nt: TGTGCCAGCTCACCCGACAGGGGAGGCACTGAAGCTTTCTTT
d_gene: TRBD1; v_gene: TRBV18; len: 17; j_gene: TRBJ2-3; CDR3aa: CASSPTLSRGRVDTQYF; CDR3nt: TGTGCCAGCTCACCAACGCTGAGCAGGGGGCGCGTAGATACGCAGTATTTT
d_gene: .; v_gene: TRBV2; len: 13; j_gene: TRBJ2-1; CDR3aa: CASSGLLYNEQFF; CDR3nt: TGTGCCAGCAGTGGGCTCCTTTACAATGAGCAGTTCTTC
d_gene: TRBD2; v_gene: TRBV4-2; len: 16; j_gene: TRBJ2-7; CDR3aa: CASSQEGGRAIYEQYF; CDR3nt: TGTGCCAGCAGCCAGGAAGGAGGGAGGGCCATATACGAGCAGTACTTC